The 26 T cell receptor beta chains below all came from one sample that was sequenced in a study of T cells after yellow fever vaccination. Each CDR3 protein is one row after TCRdb ran MiXCR on the 5' RACE reads. The sample lists around 260,000 distinct CDR3 sequences; around 4.9% were seen once. The sample in question was CD4+ T cells sorted from PBMCs, obtained on the day of the yellow fever booster vaccination. Receptors originate from a man in his late teens or twenties who received the YFV17D yellow fever vaccine.

A note on this clonotype: Its ends do not fully match the called genes, so a read error is possible. The chain carries TRBV12-3 or TRBV12-4 and TRBJ1-1; 7 positions match TRBD1. This CDR3 is built from 15 residues. The CDR3 sequence: CASSSLQGGLADAFF. CDR3 sequence (DNA): TGTGCCAGCAGTTCCCTTCAGGGGGGGCTCGCTGATGCTTTCTTT.

This clonotype has at least ten counts. V gene TRBV7-7 combines with J gene TRBJ2-1; a weak D match, TRBD2 (6 bases). The CDR3 covers 15 residues. Germline V CDR1 and CDR2: SSHAT, FNYEAQ (reference sequence). V shed 3 bases and J shed 6 bases, with 15 bases lying between them. The CDR3 DNA follows: TGTGCCAGCAGCTTTGGCGGGGTATTTGGCAATGAGCAGTTCTTC. Translation: CASSFGGVFGNEQFF. Full variable domain (remainder filled in from reference TRBV7-7 and TRBJ2-1): GAGVSQSPRYKVTKRGQDVTLRCDPISSHATLYWYQQALGQGPEFLTYFNYEAQPDKSGLPSDRFSAERPEGSISTLTIQRTEQRDSAMYRCASSFGGVFGNEQFFGPGTRLTVL.

This clonotype has more than one count but fewer than ten. In nucleotides, the CDR3 is TGTGCCAGCAGTTGGGGGTGGCAGCCCCAGCATTTT. Translation: CASSWGWQPQHF. The chain joins TRBV7-2 to TRBJ1-5; possible D gene TRBD1, 5 bases. The CDR3 runs 12 residues. V was trimmed by 6 bases and J by 7 bases, leaving 10 bases between them. Germline assignment: CDR1 SGHTA and CDR2 FQGNSA.

The gene calls are TRBV19 and TRBJ2-1; tentatively, D is TRBD2 (6 bases). The germline V gene encodes CDR1 LNHDA and CDR2 SQIVND (reference sequence). The CDR3 has 14 residues. Trimming removed 5 bases at V and 0 bases at J, with 8 bases between. The CDR3, as DNA: TGTGCCAGTAGTGGGGGGACCTCCTACAATGAGCAGTTCTTC. Encoded protein: CASSGGTSYNEQFF.

This clonotype was recorded a few times. The gene calls are TRBV7-2 and TRBJ2-5, with 9 bases fitting TRBD1. With V trimmed by 4 bases and J by 4 bases, 1 base remained unmatched. Germline V gives CDR1 SGHTA, CDR2 FQGNSA. The CDR3 sequence is 13 residues long. Written as DNA, the CDR3 is TGTGCCAGCAGCTGGGACAGGGCAGAGACCCAGTACTTC. Translating gives CASSWDRAETQYF.

The V call is TRBV20-1, the J call TRBJ1-1, with 9 positions matching TRBD1. Germline CDR1 reads DFQATT; CDR2 reads SNEGSKA (reference sequence). The CDR3 has 15 residues. The V and J ends lost 3 bases and 4 bases, in that order; junction bases with no gene match: 9. The CDR3 spells CSASRTGDVSTEAFF. The CDR3 DNA reads TGCAGTGCTAGTCGGACAGGGGATGTAAGCACTGAAGCTTTCTTT.

This clonotype counts as medium-sized. The chain joins TRBV7-2 to TRBJ2-1; D is ambiguous. Germline-derived CDR1 and CDR2 are SGHTA and FQGNSA. V shed 6 bases and J shed 5 bases, with 8 bases lying between them. The CDR3 length is 12 residues. CDR3 DNA sequence: TGTGCCAGCAGTGGACGGCACAATGAGCAGTTCTTC. Translated, it gives CASSGRHNEQFF.

This clonotype was found a few times. The V and J genes are TRBV2 and TRBJ2-1; 10 positions agree with TRBD2. CDR1 and CDR2 (germline): SNHLY, FYNNEI. Losses at the gene ends were 4 bases for V and 9 bases for J; bases not matched to a gene: 9. The CDR3 is 15 amino acids. CDR3 bases: TGTGCCAGCAGTGGCGTAGCGGGGGGTGGGGCTGAGCAGTTCTTC. Translation: CASSGVAGGGAEQFF. Supplemented by reference TRBV2 and TRBJ2-1, the full variable domain reads EPEVTQTPSHQVTQMGQEVILRCVPISNHLYFYWYRQILGQKVEFLVSFYNNEISEKSEIFDDQFSVERPDGSNFTLKIRSTKLEDSAMYFCASSGVAGGGAEQFFGPGTRLTVL.

This clonotype was seen more than once but under ten times. The J gene is TRBJ2-3, the V gene TRBV19; possible D gene TRBD2, 6 bases. The germline gives CDR1 LNHDA, CDR2 SQIVND (reference sequence). The V end was cut by 7 bases, the J end by 4 bases, with 12 bases between. CDR3 length: 13 amino acids. The CDR3 DNA follows: TGTGCCAGTATGACTTCGGGAGCAGATACGCAGTATTTT. Residues: CASMTSGADTQYF.

This clonotype was counted many times. The chain joins TRBV5-1 to TRBJ2-7; a weak D match, TRBD2 (7 bases). CDR1 is SGHRS and CDR2 is YFSETQ in the germline V gene. The CDR3 runs 15 residues. The V end lost 2 bases, the J end lost 7 bases, and 19 bases lay between the germline ends. The CDR3 loop is CASSFTGGPRQEQYV. CDR3 nucleotide sequence: TGCGCCAGCAGCTTCACCGGGGGGCCGCGACAGGAGCAGTACGTC.

This clonotype was detected ten times or more. This chain links TRBV29-1 with TRBJ2-3; D is unresolved. V lost 3 bases and J 2 bases, leaving 9 bases between the germline ends. The length of the CDR3 is 13 residues. CDR1 SQVTM and CDR2 ANQGSEA come from the germline V gene. The CDR3 sequence: CSVDYSYTDTQYF. The CDR3 DNA reads as TGCAGCGTTGACTACAGCTACACAGATACGCAGTATTTT.

This clonotype occurred many times. The chain joins TRBV4-1 to TRBJ2-1, with 7 bases identical to TRBD1. The CDR3 runs to 16 residues. CDR1 is MGHRA, CDR2 YSYEKL, per germline. After removal of 2 bases from V and 3 bases from J, the junction contained 7 bases not matched to a gene. CDR3 DNA: TGCGCCAGCAGCCAACCTACGGGACAGATCTACAATGAGCAGTTCTTC. Translated, it gives CASSQPTGQIYNEQFF.

This clonotype was observed many times. The chain carries TRBV15 and TRBJ2-2; D perhaps matches TRBD1 (6 bases). Germline V gives CDR1 LNHNV, CDR2 YYDKDF (reference sequence). The CDR3 is 14 residues long. V lost 0 bases, J lost 6 bases, and 8 bases lay in between. The CDR3 loop reads CATSRDNRAGELFF. DNA for the CDR3: TGTGCCACCAGCAGAGATAACAGGGCCGGGGAGCTGTTTTTT.

This clonotype was picked up a small number of times. The chain combines TRBV29-1 with TRBJ1-2, with TRBD1 matching over 8 bases. Germline CDR1 SQVTM, CDR2 ANQGSEA. V trimming: 3 bases; J trimming: 6 bases; junction bases outside the gene matches: 3. The CDR3 has 12 residues. CDR3 DNA: TGCAGCGTTGAGGACAGGGAGAATGGCTACACCTTC. This sequence encodes CSVEDRENGYTF.

The rearrangement joins TRBV3-1 to TRBJ1-1, with TRBD1 as a possible D gene (5 bases). Looked up from germline, CDR1 is LGHDT and CDR2 is YNNKEL (reference sequence). The CDR3 runs 16 residues. Between the trimmed V and J ends, which lost 1 base and 0 bases, there was a span of 12 bases. The CDR3 bases are TGTGCCAGCAGCCAAGGGGGGTCGTTCATGAACACTGAAGCTTTCTTT. Translating gives CASSQGGSFMNTEAFF.

V gene TRBV19 combines with J gene TRBJ1-1, with D possibly TRBD1 on 6 matching bases. The CDR3 is made up of 13 amino acids. Looked up from germline, CDR1 is LNHDA and CDR2 is SQIVND (reference sequence). Deletions cut 6 bases from V and 2 bases from J, with 10 bases between. CDR3 DNA: TGTGCCAGTAGCGACAGGATAAACACTGAAGCTTTCTTT. Translation gives CASSDRINTEAFF.

This clonotype was observed a few times. V usage is TRBV6-1 and J usage is TRBJ1-2, with 9 nucleotides matching TRBD1. Losses at the gene ends were 10 bases for V and 8 bases for J; bases not matched to a gene: 17. The CDR3 extends over 15 amino acids. Germline V gene lookup returns CDR1 MNHNS and CDR2 SASEGT. CDR3 nucleotides: TGTGCCACCTGGACAGGGGACACATCGGGGAAGGGCTACACCTTC. Residues: CATWTGDTSGKGYTF.

The chain employs TRBV24-1 and TRBJ1-2; D unclear. Germline loops: CDR1 KGHDR, CDR2 SFDVKD. The CDR3 has 13 residues. Trimming stripped 4 bases from V and 7 bases from J, with 12 bases between. This chain's CDR3 is CATSDRSDLGYTF. The CDR3 coding sequence is TGTGCCACCAGTGACCGCAGTGATCTTGGCTACACCTTC.

In its sample, this clonotype was seen many times. The chain uses TRBV27 and TRBJ2-5; no definite D call. Looked up from germline, CDR1 is MNHEY and CDR2 is SMNVEV (reference sequence). CDR3 length equals 13 residues. The germline V and J ends were trimmed by 5 bases and 0 bases, with 7 bases remaining between them. The CDR3 bases are TGTGCCAGCAGTACGAGGTACCAAGAGACCCAGTACTTC. Translated, it gives CASSTRYQETQYF.

This clonotype was counted many times. The CDR3 region has the DNA TGCGCCAGCAGCTTGGAAGTCCGCACAGATACGCAGTATTTT. It encodes CASSLEVRTDTQYF. J is TRBJ2-3 and V is TRBV5-1; D unclear. The CDR3 covers 14 residues. Trimming stripped 0 bases from V and 1 base from J, with 6 bases between. Germline CDR1 and CDR2: SGHRS and YFSETQ.

J is TRBJ2-3 and V is TRBV28, with D perhaps TRBD2 (6 bases). The CDR3 loop spans 14 amino acids. The germline V and J ends were trimmed by 6 bases and 4 bases, with 14 bases remaining between them. Germline V gene sequence: CDR1 MDHEN, CDR2 SYDVKM. The CDR3 bases are TGTGCCAGCAGACTCGGAGGGCCGCCAGATACGCAGTATTTT. Translated, it gives CASRLGGPPDTQYF. Based on the CDR3 plus reference TRBV28 and TRBJ2-3, the full variable domain is DVKVTQSSRYLVKRTGEKVFLECVQDMDHENMFWYRQDPGLGLRLIYFSYDVKMKEKGDIPEGYSVSREKKERFSLILESASTNQTSMYLCASRLGGPPDTQYFGPGTRLTVL.

The chain is built from TRBV5-1 and TRBJ1-6, with 9 bases lining up with TRBD1. CDR1 is SGHRS and CDR2 is YFSETQ in the germline V gene. V was clipped by 3 bases and J by 6 bases; unmatched bases: 7. This CDR3 has 16 amino acids. The CDR3 spells CASSWEQGAFNSPLHF. The DNA for the CDR3 is TGCGCCAGCAGCTGGGAACAGGGGGCTTTTAATTCACCCCTCCACTTT.

This clonotype was observed many times. The chain employs TRBV7-2 and TRBJ2-5, with 7 bases that match TRBD1. V was pared by 4 bases and J by 7 bases, with 6 bases of the junction left unmatched. The CDR3 runs to 13 residues. Germline V gene sequence: CDR1 SGHTA, CDR2 FQGNSA. Here the CDR3 DNA reads TGTGCCAGCAGCTCGGGACAGCGAGTGACCCAGTACTTC. It codes for CASSSGQRVTQYF.

This clonotype came up a few times. V usage is TRBV5-1 and J usage is TRBJ2-2, with D uncertain. The CDR3 spans 13 residues. Per the germline V gene, CDR1 is SGHRS and CDR2 is YFSETQ. V lost 3 bases to trimming and J lost 3 bases, with 6 bases between them. The CDR3 region has the DNA TGCGCCAGCAGCTCGATAGACACCGGGGAGCTGTTTTTT. It yields the protein CASSSIDTGELFF. Full variable domain (missing parts from reference TRBV5-1 and TRBJ2-2): KAGVTQTPRYLIKTRGQQVTLSCSPISGHRSVSWYQQTPGQGLQFLFEYFSETQRNKGNFPGRFSGRQFSNSRSEMNVSTLELGDSALYLCASSSIDTGELFFGEGSRLTVL.

At least ten counts were recorded for this clonotype. The rearrangement links TRBV20-1 to TRBJ2-5; 11 nucleotides line up with TRBD2. Trimming at V came to 5 bases and at J to 4 bases, leaving 18 bases not matched to a gene. CDR3 length: 18 residues. The germline gives CDR1 DFQATT, CDR2 SNEGSKA (reference sequence). The DNA for the CDR3 is TGCAGTGCTCTTGGACTAGCGGGCTCGGTTTCCCATCTAGAGACCCAGTACTTC. Protein product: CSALGLAGSVSHLETQYF.

The table lists this clonotype with many counts. The chain links TRBV6-2 or TRBV6-3 to TRBJ2-3, with D maybe TRBD2 (6 bases). Trimming took off 6 bases at V and 2 bases at J, with 15 bases between the two ends. The CDR3 has 15 residues. Per germline, CDR1 MNHEY and CDR2 SVGEGT. CDR3 residues: CASRTIGGNTDTQYF. CDR3 DNA sequence: TGTGCCAGCAGGACCATAGGAGGGAACACAGATACGCAGTATTTT.